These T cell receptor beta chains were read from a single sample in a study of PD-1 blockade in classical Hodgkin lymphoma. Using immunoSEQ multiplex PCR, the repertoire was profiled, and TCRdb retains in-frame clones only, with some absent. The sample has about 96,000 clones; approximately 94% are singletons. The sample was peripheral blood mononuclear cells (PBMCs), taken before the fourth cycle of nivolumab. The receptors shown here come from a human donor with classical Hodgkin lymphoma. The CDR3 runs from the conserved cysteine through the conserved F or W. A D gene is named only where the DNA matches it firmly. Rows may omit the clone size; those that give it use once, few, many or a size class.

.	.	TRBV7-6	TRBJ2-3	CASSLGSSTDTQYF	TGTGCCAGCAGCTTAGGGAGCAGCACAGATACGCAGTATTTT
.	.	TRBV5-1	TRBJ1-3	CASSLEAGLYNTIYF	TGCGCCAGCAGCTTGGAGGCAGGGTTATATAACACCATATATTTT
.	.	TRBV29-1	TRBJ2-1	CSVGHPRGFSEQFF	TGCAGCGTTGGGCACCCCCGGGGATTTAGTGAGCAGTTCTTC
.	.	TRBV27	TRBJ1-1	CASSFAYMNTEAFF	TGTGCCAGCAGTTTTGCATATATGAACACTGAAGCTTTCTTT
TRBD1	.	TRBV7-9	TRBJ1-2	CASSLPGTGVNYGYTF	TGTGCCAGCAGCTTACCAGGGACAGGGGTAAACTATGGCTACACCTTC
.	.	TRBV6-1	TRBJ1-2	CASSEAPGLGYGYTF	TGTGCCAGCAGTGAAGCGCCGGGGCTCGGCTATGGCTACACCTTC
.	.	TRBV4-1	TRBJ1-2	CASSRGLSDGYTF	TGCGCCAGCAGCCGGGGGCTATCCGATGGCTACACCTTC
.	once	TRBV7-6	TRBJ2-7	CASSLGAGSSYEQYF	TGTGCCAGCAGCTTAGGCGCGGGGAGCTCCTACGAGCAGTACTTC
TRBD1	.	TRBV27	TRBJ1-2	CASRAGTGALHYGYTF	TGTGCCAGCAGGGCCGGGACAGGGGCTCTACACTATGGCTACACCTTC
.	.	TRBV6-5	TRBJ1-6	CASSLTGVNSPLHF	TGTGCCAGCAGCCTAACAGGTGTTAATTCACCCCTCCACTTT
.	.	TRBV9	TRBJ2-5	CASSVVPNEGETQYF	TGTGCCAGCAGCGTAGTCCCCAACGAGGGTGAGACCCAGTACTTC
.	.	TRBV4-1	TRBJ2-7	CASSQVGYSDEQYF	TGCGCCAGCAGCCAAGTAGGGTACAGCGACGAGCAGTACTTC
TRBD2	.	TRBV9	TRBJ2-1	CASSVVPREGKFNEQFF	TGTGCCAGCAGCGTAGTGCCGCGGGAGGGAAAGTTCAATGAGCAGTTCTTC
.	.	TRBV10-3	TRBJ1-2	CAITTGSRNYGYTF	TGTGCCATCACCACAGGGTCTCGTAACTATGGCTACACCTTC
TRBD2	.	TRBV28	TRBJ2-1	CASTTGLSSYNEQFF	TGTGCCAGCACCACGGGACTATCTTCCTACAATGAGCAGTTCTTC
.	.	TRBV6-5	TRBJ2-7	CASSYDGGRYEQYF	TGTGCCAGCAGTTACGACGGGGGCAGGTACGAGCAGTACTTC
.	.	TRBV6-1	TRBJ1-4	CASSEQTGAGEKLFF	TGTGCCAGCAGTGAACAGACAGGAGCAGGAGAAAAACTGTTTTTT
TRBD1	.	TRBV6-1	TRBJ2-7	CASSKGQGAYEQYF	TGTGCCAGCAGCAAGGGACAGGGGGCGTACGAGCAGTACTTC
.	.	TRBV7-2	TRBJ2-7	CASSLVGVSSYEQYF	TGTGCCAGCAGCTTAGTCGGAGTAAGCTCCTACGAGCAGTACTTC
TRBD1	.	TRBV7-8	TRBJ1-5	CASSTRRQGDNQPQHF	TGTGCCAGCAGCACCCGGAGACAGGGAGACAATCAGCCCCAGCATTTT
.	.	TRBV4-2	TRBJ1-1	CASSQEEGQLNTEAFF	TGTGCCAGCAGCCAAGAAGAGGGGCAGTTAAACACTGAAGCTTTCTTT
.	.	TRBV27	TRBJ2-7	CASSFGGPFEQYF	TGTGCCAGCAGTTTTGGCGGCCCGTTCGAGCAGTACTTC
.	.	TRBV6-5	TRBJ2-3	CASSLGGIGATQYF	TGTGCCAGCAGCCTAGGAGGCATAGGGGCTACGCAGTATTTT
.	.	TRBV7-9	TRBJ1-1	CASSLAVTGGNTEAFF	TGTGCCAGCAGCTTAGCCGTTACAGGAGGAAACACTGAAGCTTTCTTT
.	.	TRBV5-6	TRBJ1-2	CASSLWGSPIRGYGYTF	TGTGCCAGCAGCTTATGGGGATCCCCTATTCGGGGCTATGGCTACACCTTC
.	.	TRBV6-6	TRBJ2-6	CASKDVDSGANVLTF	TGTGCCAGCAAGGACGTTGACTCTGGGGCCAACGTCCTGACTTTC
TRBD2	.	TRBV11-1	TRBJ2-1	CASSTVLGGNNEQFF	TGTGCCAGCAGCACGGTTCTCGGGGGGAACAATGAGCAGTTCTTC
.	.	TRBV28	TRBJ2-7	CASSFFHEQYF	TGTGCCAGCAGTTTTTTCCACGAGCAGTACTTC
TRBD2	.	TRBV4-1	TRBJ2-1	CASSQLGLAGVRGIYNEQFF	TGCGCCAGCAGCCAGCTCGGGCTAGCGGGAGTACGGGGTATATACAATGAGCAGTTCTTC
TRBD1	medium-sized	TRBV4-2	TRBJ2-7	CASSLGTGTGAHEQYF	TGTGCCAGCAGCCTTGGGACCGGGACAGGGGCGCACGAGCAGTACTTC
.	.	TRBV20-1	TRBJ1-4	CSASDEKLFF	TGCAGTGCCAGCGACGAAAAACTGTTTTTT
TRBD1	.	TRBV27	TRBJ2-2	CATSRTGATGELFF	TGTGCCACTTCACGGACAGGGGCCACCGGGGAGCTGTTTTTT
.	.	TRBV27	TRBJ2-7	CASSLLQVSIHEQYF	TGTGCCAGCAGTTTACTACAGGTTTCCATCCACGAGCAGTACTTC
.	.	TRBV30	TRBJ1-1	CAWSVRGVTSNTEAFF	TGTGCCTGGAGTGTAAGAGGGGTGACATCAAACACTGAAGCTTTCTTT
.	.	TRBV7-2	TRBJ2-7	CASSSNGGRSDEQYF	TGTGCCAGCAGCTCAAACGGGGGCAGGTCGGACGAGCAGTACTTC
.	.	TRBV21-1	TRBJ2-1	CASSKDGSGKWGCEQFF	TGTGCCAGCAGCAAAGATGGTAGCGGGAAATGGGGCTGTGAGCAGTTCTTC
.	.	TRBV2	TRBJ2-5	CASMSGVWATQETQYF	TGTGCCAGCATGTCGGGGGTTTGGGCGACCCAAGAGACCCAGTACTTC
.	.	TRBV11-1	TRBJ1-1	CASSLIEKNTEAFF	TGTGCCAGCAGCCTCATTGAGAAGAACACTGAAGCTTTCTTT
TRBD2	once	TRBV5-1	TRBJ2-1	CASSPGLAVYNEQFF	TGCGCCAGCAGCCCAGGACTAGCGGTCTACAATGAGCAGTTCTTC
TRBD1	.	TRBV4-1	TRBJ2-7	CASSRAGTADYEQYF	TGCGCCAGCAGCCGCGCCGGGACAGCAGACTACGAGCAGTACTTC
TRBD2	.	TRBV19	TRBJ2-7	CASSIDRLAGDYEQYF	TGTGCCAGTAGTATAGACCGACTAGCGGGAGACTACGAGCAGTACTTC
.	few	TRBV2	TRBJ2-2	CASSRWENTGELFF	TGTGCCAGCAGTAGGTGGGAAAACACCGGGGAGCTGTTTTTT
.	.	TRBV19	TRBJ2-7	CASSEDRKFSYEQYF	TGTGCCAGTAGTGAAGACAGAAAATTCTCCTACGAGCAGTACTTC
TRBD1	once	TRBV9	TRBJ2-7	CASSPPTGTAYEQYF	TGTGCCAGCAGCCCACCCACCGGGACAGCCTACGAGCAGTACTTC
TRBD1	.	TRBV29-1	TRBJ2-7	CSVRGKTGTGDYEQYF	TGCAGCGTGAGGGGGAAAACCGGGACAGGGGACTACGAGCAGTACTTC
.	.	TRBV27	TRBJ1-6	CASSYRVGSSYNSPLHF	TGTGCCAGCAGTTATAGAGTGGGGAGCTCCTATAATTCACCCCTCCACTTT
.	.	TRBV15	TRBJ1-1	CATSRDRGPTEAFF	TGTGCCACCAGCAGAGATCGGGGGCCTACTGAAGCTTTCTTT
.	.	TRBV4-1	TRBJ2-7	CASSQEFPPGVSHEQYF	TGCGCCAGCAGCCAAGAATTCCCCCCGGGAGTGTCCCACGAGCAGTACTTC
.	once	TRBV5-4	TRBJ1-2	CASSLEIIYGYTF	TGTGCCAGCAGCTTGGAGATCATCTATGGCTACACCTTC